This T cell receptor beta chain was recovered during a study of control samples from healthy donors and cancer patients (dated by TCRdb to 2018 to 2020). As concerns this clone: Its antigen is not yet known. Per-nucleotide qualities are absent, and no much larger clonotype sits a single base away.

V and J lose 7 bases and 10 bases, and a span of 25 bases separates them. Measured from the cysteine to the phenylalanine, the CDR3 is 15 residues long. The retained sequence is limited to the CDR3, 45 bases, with the frame set at the first base. The germline V gene provides CDR1 ENHRY and CDR2 SYGVKD. Receptor amplification or capture employed the immunoSEQ multiplex PCR assay. Held by TCRdb, this immuneACCESS table contains in-frame sequences only and omits some clones. Under half of the omission traces to an unresolved V gene where checked; the cause of the rest is unknown. The sample table records 130,000 or so clones; around nine tenths of these occur just once. Jointly, the top ten make up 12% of the sample.

Here the chain combines TRBV10-3 and TRBJ1-2; TRBD1 might be the D gene, on 6 matching bases. The TCR was taken from a man aged 25 to 45 in good health. Sequenced sample: blood. The CDR3 region: CAITGYLTGGGNYTF. The nucleotide sequence reads as follows: TGTGCCATCACCGGCTACTTGACAGGAGGGGGAAACTACACCTTC.